This TCR beta chain was identified in a study of blood T cell repertoires in COVID-19. Overall study context: Specimens from acute and convalescent COVID-19 originated in the United States, Italy and Spain.

Trimming pared 2 bases from V and 5 bases from J, leaving 18 bases between. CDR1 is GTSNPN, CDR2 SVGIG, per germline (reference sequence). CDR3 size: 15 residues. In the source study's methods: Estimated nucleated cell counts came from reference gene primer amplification. Profiled with immunoSEQ multiplex PCR; TCRdb holds only in-frame clones, not every one. V and J calls and clone size are those listed in that table; D and trimming were worked out from the DNA. The table lists tens of thousands of clones, 89% of them singletons. The sequence derives from a man in his fifties or sixties with acute or convalescent COVID-19. V gene TRBV30 combines with J gene TRBJ1-1, with D tentatively TRBD1 (5 bases). The sequenced sample was peripheral blood. The CDR3 sequence: CAWSNQGRLVTEAFF. Written as DNA, the CDR3 is TGTGCCTGGAGTAACCAGGGCCGGTTGGTGACTGAAGCTTTCTTT.